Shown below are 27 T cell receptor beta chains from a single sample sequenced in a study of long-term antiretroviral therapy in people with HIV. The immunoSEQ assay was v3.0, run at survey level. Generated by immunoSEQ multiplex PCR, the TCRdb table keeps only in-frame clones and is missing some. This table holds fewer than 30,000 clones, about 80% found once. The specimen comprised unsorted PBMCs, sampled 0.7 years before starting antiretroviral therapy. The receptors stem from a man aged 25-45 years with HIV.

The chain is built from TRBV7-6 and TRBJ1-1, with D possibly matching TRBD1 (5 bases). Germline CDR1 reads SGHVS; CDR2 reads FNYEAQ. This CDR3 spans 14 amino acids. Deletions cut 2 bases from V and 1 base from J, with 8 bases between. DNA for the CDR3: TGTGCCAGCAGCTTACGAACAGGGAACACTGAAGCTTTCTTT. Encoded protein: CASSLRTGNTEAFF.

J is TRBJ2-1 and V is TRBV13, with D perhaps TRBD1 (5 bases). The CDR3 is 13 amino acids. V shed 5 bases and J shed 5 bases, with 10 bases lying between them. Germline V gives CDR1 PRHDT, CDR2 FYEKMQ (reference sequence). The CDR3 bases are TGTGCCAGCAGCCCCGACAGAAACAATGAGCAGTTCTTC. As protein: CASSPDRNNEQFF.

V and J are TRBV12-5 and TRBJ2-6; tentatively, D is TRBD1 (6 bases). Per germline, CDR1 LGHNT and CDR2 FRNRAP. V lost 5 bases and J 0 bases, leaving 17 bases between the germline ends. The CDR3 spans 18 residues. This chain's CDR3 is CASGPRQEVPSGANVLTF. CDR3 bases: TGTGCTAGTGGTCCGAGACAGGAGGTCCCCTCTGGGGCCAACGTCCTGACTTTC.

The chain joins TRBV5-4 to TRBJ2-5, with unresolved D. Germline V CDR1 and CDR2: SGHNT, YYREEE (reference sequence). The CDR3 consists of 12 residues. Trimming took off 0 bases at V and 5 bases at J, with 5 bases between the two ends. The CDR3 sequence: CASSLGVETQYF. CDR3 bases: TGTGCCAGCAGCTTGGGAGTGGAGACCCAGTACTTC.

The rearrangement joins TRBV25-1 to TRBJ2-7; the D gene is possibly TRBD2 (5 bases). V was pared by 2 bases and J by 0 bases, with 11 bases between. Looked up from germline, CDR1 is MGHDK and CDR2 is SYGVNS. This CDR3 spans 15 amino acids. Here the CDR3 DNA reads TGTGCCAGCAGTGAAGAAATTAGCGCCTCCTACGAGCAGTACTTC. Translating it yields CASSEEISASYEQYF.

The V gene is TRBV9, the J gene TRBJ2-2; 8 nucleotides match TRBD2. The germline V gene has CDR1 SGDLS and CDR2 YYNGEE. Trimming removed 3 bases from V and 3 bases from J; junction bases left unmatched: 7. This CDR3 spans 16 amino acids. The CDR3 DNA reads TGTGCCAGCAGCGCTCAAGCGGGGGCCTACACCGGGGAGCTGTTTTTT. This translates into CASSAQAGAYTGELFF.

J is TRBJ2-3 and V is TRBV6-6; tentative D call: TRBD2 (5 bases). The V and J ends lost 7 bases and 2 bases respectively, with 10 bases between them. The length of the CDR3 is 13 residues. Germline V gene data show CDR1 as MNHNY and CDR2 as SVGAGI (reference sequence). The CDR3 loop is CASTSLATDTQYF. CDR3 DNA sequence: TGTGCCAGCACCTCCCTAGCCACAGATACGCAGTATTTT.

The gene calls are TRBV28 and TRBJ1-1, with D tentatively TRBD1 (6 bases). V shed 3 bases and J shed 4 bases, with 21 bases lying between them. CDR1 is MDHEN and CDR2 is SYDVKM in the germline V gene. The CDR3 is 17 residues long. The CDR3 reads CASSFIWVTGGSTEAFF. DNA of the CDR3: TGTGCCAGCAGTTTTATTTGGGTGACAGGCGGGAGCACTGAAGCTTTCTTT.

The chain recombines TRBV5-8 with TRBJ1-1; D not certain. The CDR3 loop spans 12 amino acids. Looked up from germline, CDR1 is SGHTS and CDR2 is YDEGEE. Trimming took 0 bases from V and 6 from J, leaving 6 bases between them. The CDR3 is CASSLEPAEAFF. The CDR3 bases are TGTGCCAGCAGCTTGGAGCCAGCTGAAGCTTTCTTT.

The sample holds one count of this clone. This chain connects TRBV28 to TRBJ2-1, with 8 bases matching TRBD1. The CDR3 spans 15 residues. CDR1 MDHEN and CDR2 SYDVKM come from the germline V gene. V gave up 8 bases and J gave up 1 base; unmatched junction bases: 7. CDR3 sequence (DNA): TGTGCCAGCCTGTTTGGGACAGGATCCTACAATGAGCAGTTCTTC. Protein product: CASLFGTGSYNEQFF.

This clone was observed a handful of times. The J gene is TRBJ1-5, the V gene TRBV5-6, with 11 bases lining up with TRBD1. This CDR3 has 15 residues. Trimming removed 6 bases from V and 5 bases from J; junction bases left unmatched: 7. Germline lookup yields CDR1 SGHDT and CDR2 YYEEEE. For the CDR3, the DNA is TGTGCCAGCACCGGACAGGGGGCTAGGGATCAGCCCCAGCATTTT. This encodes CASTGQGARDQPQHF.

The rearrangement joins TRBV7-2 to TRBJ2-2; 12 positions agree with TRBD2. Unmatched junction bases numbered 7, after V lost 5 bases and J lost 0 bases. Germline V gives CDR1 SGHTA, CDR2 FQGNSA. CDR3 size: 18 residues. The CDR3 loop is CASSKRLAGGANTGELFF. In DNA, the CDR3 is TGTGCCAGCAGCAAAAGGCTAGCGGGAGGGGCGAACACCGGGGAGCTGTTTTTT.

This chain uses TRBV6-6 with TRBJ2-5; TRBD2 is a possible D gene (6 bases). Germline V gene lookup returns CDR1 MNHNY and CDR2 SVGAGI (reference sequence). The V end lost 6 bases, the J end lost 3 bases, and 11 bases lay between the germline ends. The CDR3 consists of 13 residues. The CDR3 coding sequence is TGTGCCAGCAGACGATCGGGGGAAGAGACCCAGTACTTC. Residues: CASRRSGEETQYF.

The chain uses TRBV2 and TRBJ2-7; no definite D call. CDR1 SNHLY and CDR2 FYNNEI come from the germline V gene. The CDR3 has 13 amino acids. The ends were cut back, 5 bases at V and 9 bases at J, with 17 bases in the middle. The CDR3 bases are TGTGCCAGCAGTCCCTGGGCCCAGGTGGGGCAGTACTTC. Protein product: CASSPWAQVGQYF.

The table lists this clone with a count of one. The chain's CDR3 is CASSLAGANYGYTF. DNA of the CDR3: TGCGCCAGCAGCTTGGCCGGAGCTAACTATGGCTACACCTTC. This chain connects TRBV5-1 to TRBJ1-2; D is undetermined. There are 14 residues in the CDR3. The ends were cut back, 0 bases at V and 0 bases at J, with 6 bases in the middle. Germline loops: CDR1 SGHRS, CDR2 YFSETQ.

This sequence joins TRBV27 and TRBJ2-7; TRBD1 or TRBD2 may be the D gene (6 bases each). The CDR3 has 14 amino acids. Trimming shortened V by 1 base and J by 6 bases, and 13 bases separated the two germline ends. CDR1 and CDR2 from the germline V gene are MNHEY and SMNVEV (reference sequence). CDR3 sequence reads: CASSLWGGQIEQYF. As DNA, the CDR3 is TGTGCCAGCAGTTTATGGGGAGGACAGATCGAGCAGTACTTC.

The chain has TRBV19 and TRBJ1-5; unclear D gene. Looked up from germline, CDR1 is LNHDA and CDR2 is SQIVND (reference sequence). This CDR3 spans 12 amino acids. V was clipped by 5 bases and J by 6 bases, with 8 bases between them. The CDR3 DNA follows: TGTGCCAGTAGTGTGGTGGGTCAGCCCCAGCATTTT. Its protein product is CASSVVGQPQHF.

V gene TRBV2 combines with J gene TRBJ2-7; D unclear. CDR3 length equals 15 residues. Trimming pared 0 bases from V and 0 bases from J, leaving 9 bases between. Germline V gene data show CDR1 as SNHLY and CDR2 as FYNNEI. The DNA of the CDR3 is TGTGCCAGCAGTGAAGCGCGGCTGGTCTCCTACGAGCAGTACTTC. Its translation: CASSEARLVSYEQYF.

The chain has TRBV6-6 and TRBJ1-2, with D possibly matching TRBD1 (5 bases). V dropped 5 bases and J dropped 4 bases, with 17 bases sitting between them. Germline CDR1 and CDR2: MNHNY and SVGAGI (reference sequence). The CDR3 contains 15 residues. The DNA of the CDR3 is TGTGCCAGCAGTGCCATATCAGGGTATGGCTATGGCTACACCTTC. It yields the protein CASSAISGYGYGYTF.

The CDR3: CAISESLTTGGARVRFPGELFF. CDR3 nucleotides: TGTGCCATCAGTGAGTCACTTACGACAGGGGGCGCGAGGGTACGCTTCCCCGGGGAGCTGTTTTTT. This rearrangement joins TRBV10-3 to TRBJ2-2, with 10 bases matching TRBD1. The germline V gene encodes CDR1 ENHRY and CDR2 SYGVKD. This CDR3 contains 22 residues. With 0 bases clipped from V and 6 bases from J, the junction kept 22 bases outside the gene matches.

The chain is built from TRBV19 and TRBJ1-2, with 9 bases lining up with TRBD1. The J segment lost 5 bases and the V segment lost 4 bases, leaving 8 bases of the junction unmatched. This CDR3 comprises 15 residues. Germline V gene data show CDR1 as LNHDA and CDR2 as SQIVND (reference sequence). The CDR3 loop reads CASSTLRDRAYGYTF. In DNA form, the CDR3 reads TGTGCCAGTAGTACCCTTCGGGACAGGGCTTATGGCTACACCTTC. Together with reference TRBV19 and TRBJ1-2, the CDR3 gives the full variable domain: DGGITQSPKYLFRKEGQNVTLSCEQNLNHDAMYWYRQDPGQGLRLIYYSQIVNDFQKGDIAEGYSVSREKKESFPLTVTSAQKNPTAFYLCASSTLRDRAYGYTFGSGTRLTVV.

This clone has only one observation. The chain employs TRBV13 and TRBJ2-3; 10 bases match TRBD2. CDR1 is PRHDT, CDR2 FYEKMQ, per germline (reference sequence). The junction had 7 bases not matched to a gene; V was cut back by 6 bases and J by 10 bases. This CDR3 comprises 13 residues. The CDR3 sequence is CASRDGLAGAQYF. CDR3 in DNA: TGTGCCAGCAGGGACGGTCTAGCGGGAGCGCAGTATTTT.

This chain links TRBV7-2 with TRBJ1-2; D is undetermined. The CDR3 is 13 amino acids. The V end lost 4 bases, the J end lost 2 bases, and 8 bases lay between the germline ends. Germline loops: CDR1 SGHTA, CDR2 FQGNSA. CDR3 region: CASSSNTNYGYTF. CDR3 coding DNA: TGTGCCAGCAGCTCCAACACCAACTATGGCTACACCTTC.

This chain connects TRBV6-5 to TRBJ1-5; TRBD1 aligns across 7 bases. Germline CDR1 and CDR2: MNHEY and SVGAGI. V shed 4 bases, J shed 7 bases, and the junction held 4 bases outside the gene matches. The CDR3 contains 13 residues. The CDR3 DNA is TGTGCCAGCAGTTCCGACAGGGACCAGCCCCAGCATTTT. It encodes CASSSDRDQPQHF.

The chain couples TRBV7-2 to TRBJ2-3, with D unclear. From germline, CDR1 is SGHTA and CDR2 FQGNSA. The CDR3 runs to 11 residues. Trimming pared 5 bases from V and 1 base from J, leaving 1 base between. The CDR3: CASSRTDTQYF. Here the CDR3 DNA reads TGTGCCAGCAGCCGCACAGATACGCAGTATTTT.

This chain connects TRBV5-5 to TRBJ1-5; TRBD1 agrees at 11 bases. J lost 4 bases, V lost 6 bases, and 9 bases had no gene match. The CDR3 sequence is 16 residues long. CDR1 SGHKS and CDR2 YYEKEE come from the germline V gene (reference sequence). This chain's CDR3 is CASTPGGQGGNQPQHF. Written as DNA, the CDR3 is TGTGCCAGCACCCCTGGGGGACAGGGGGGGAATCAGCCCCAGCATTTT.

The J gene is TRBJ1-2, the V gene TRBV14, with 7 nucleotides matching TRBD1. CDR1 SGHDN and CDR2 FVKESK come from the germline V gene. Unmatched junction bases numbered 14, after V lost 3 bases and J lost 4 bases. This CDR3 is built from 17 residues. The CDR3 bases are TGTGCCAGCAGCCAGCCAAGAAGAGGGGGCAAGGTCTATGGCTACACCTTC. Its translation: CASSQPRRGGKVYGYTF. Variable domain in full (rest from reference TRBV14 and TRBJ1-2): EAGVTQFPSHSVIEKGQTVTLRCDPISGHDNLYWYRRVMGKEIKFLLHFVKESKQDESGMPNNRFLAERTGGTYSTLKVQPAELEDSGVYFCASSQPRRGGKVYGYTFGSGTRLTVV.